The table lists the clone carrying this T cell receptor beta chain with many counts. Antigen unknown. The CDR3 has 20 amino acids. V was pared by 5 bases and J by 2 bases, with 15 bases of the junction left unmatched. Germline CDR1 and CDR2: SGHVS and FQNEAQ. Preparation of the TCRbeta library was carried out with unique molecular identifiers. TCRdb passed the PCR reads through MiXCR, listing each CDR3 protein once. Altogether under 250,000 distinct CDR3 sequences are present, roughly 7.1% being singletons, with the ten largest covering about 6%. These data are taken from a study of T-cell reconstitution after alpha-beta-depleted transplantation in children. Overall study findings and caveats: One year post-transplant, T-cell counts and diversity were largely derived from T cells produced anew. Some patients' high day-60 TCRbeta diversity was traced to surviving recipient T cells and thymic progenitors.

The source of this sequence is a boy aged 2 to 10 with acute lymphoblastic leukemia, due to receive a stem cell transplant. This chain connects TRBV7-8 to TRBJ2-3; 14 positions match TRBD2. Sequences were derived from PBMCs, sampled before TCRalphabeta/CD19-depleted stem cell transplant. CDR3 coding DNA: TGTGCCAGCAGCCCCCCACGACTAGCGGGGGGGGGCCCACCCACAGATACGCAGTATTTT. Protein sequence: CASSPPRLAGGGPPTDTQYF.